The rows below give T cell receptor beta chains drawn from one sample of a study of T cells after yellow fever vaccination. TCRdb reanalysed the 5' RACE reads using MiXCR and keeps one entry per CDR3 protein. There are a few hundred thousand distinct CDR3 sequences in the sample; 6.8% occur only once, and about a sixth lies in the top ten. The sequencing here drew on PBMCs, taken about 49 days after the first yellow fever vaccination. These receptors all come from a man between 18 and 29 years old who received the YFV17D yellow fever vaccine. CDR3s include the opening cysteine and the closing phenylalanine or tryptophan. A D gene is named only where the DNA matches it firmly. Size is stated for part of the rows, as once, few or many counts, or as a class when the clone is expanded.

size: .
V: TRBV7-9
J: TRBJ2-5
D: TRBD1
CDR3: CASSSEQGAKGETQYF

size: many
V: TRBV7-7
J: TRBJ2-1
D: .
CDR3: CASSQDGYNEQFF

size: .
V: TRBV30
J: TRBJ1-1
D: .
CDR3: CAWSTTKTGTEVFF

size: .
V: TRBV15
J: TRBJ1-4
D: .
CDR3: CATSSSWAGGATNEKLFF

size: many
V: TRBV20-1
J: TRBJ2-7
D: .
CDR3: CSARDWVSGSTDYEQYF

size: .
V: TRBV7-2
J: TRBJ2-2
D: TRBD1
CDR3: CASRTRGQGNTGELFF

size: .
V: TRBV15
J: TRBJ2-5
D: .
CDR3: CATSRDGFASPAAQYF

size: many
V: TRBV7-6
J: TRBJ2-3
D: TRBD2
CDR3: CASAGDTDTQYF

size: .
V: TRBV7-8
J: TRBJ2-6
D: TRBD1
CDR3: CASIQDQGAVAGANVLTF

size: .
V: TRBV9
J: TRBJ2-7
D: .
CDR3: CASSVEDFSSYEQYF

size: few
V: TRBV4-1
J: TRBJ2-3
D: .
CDR3: CASSHPLGTDTQYF

size: many
V: TRBV9
J: TRBJ2-1
D: TRBD1
CDR3: CASSVLTGGYNEQFF

size: many
V: TRBV24-1
J: TRBJ2-7
D: .
CDR3: CATSVPIRSGGGVLAEQYF

size: few
V: TRBV5-5
J: TRBJ1-6
D: TRBD1
CDR3: CASSPTGTENSPLHF

size: .
V: TRBV6-1
J: TRBJ1-2
D: .
CDR3: CASSERDRQIYGYTF

size: few
V: TRBV25-1
J: TRBJ2-5
D: .
CDR3: CASGGQNPQETQYF

size: .
V: TRBV7-2
J: TRBJ1-1
D: .
CDR3: CASSLPGWNTEAFF

size: many
V: TRBV7-9
J: TRBJ2-3
D: .
CDR3: CASSLPPTELDTQYF

size: .
V: TRBV6-5
J: TRBJ2-1
D: TRBD2
CDR3: CASSYSNGGFGEQFF

size: many
V: TRBV20-1
J: TRBJ2-3
D: TRBD2
CDR3: CSARRLATDTQYF

size: many
V: TRBV6-1
J: TRBJ2-1
D: TRBD2
CDR3: CASSEATSTRRNEQFF

size: .
V: TRBV18
J: TRBJ1-1
D: TRBD1
CDR3: CASSPLRQGMNTEAFF

size: once
V: TRBV7-2
J: TRBJ2-7
D: .
CDR3: CASSEAGRWAYEQYF